The clone carrying this TCR beta chain was observed a handful of times. Antigen: not known. The CDR3 has 14 residues. Per germline, CDR1 MDHEN and CDR2 SYDVKM. Trimming took off 3 bases at V and 2 bases at J, with 11 bases between the two ends. This record belongs to a study of beta chain features in type 1 diabetes. Looking at the study overall: The number of sorted cells examined across all samples was 107,917,701. General study results and limits: TCRB CDR3s were moderately but significantly shorter in Type 1 diabetes patients in all four CD4+ subsets.

Investigators reverse transcribed all isolated RNA, so they sequenced expressed TCRB transcripts. Measured with immunoSEQ multiplex PCR; TCRdb has only the in-frame clones, and not every one. The sample comprises over 300,000 clones, roughly 8.8% of which are singletons, and around 1% rests with the top ten. This sequence joins TRBV28 and TRBJ2-7; no reliable D call. The clonotype comes from a man aged 30 to 39 with type 1 diabetes. Material for sequencing was central memory CD4+ T cells from blood. As DNA, the CDR3 is TGTGCCAGCAGTTTTCCATCCGGACCCTACGAGCAGTACTTC. Its translation: CASSFPSGPYEQYF.